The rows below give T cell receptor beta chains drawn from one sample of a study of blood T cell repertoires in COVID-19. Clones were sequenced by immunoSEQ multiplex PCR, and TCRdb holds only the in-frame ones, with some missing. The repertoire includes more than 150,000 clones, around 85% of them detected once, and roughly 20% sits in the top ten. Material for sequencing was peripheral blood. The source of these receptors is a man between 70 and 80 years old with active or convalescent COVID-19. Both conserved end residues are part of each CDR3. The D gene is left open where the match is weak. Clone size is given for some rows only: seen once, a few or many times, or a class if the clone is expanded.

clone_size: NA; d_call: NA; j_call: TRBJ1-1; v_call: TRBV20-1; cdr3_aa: CSARGWQEAFF; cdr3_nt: TGCAGTGCTCGCGGGTGGCAGGAAGCTTTCTTT
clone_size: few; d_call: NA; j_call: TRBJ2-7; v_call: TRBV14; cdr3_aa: CASSQWTVSYEQYF; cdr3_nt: TGTGCCAGCAGCCAATGGACAGTCTCCTACGAGCAGTACTTC
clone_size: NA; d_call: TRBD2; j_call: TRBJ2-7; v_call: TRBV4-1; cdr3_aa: CASSQGLGGRAYEQYF; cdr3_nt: TGCGCCAGCAGCCAAGGGCTTGGCGGGAGGGCATACGAGCAGTACTTC
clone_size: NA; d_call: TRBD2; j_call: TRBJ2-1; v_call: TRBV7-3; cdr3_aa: CASSPRGLADHYNEQFF; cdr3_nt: TGTGCCAGCAGCCCGAGGGGACTAGCGGATCACTACAATGAGCAGTTCTTC
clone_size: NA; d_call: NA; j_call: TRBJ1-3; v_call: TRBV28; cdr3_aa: CASSGAGGIGNTIYF; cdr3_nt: TGTGCCAGCAGTGGAGCGGGTGGGATCGGAAACACCATATATTTT
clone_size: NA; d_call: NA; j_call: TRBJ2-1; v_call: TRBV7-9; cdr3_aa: CASRLGTANEQFF; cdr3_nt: TGTGCCAGCAGACTCGGGACTGCCAATGAGCAGTTCTTC
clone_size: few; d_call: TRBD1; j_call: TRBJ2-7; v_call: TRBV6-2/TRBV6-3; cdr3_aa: CASSPPGTGAYEQYF; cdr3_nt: TGTGCCAGCAGTCCCCCCGGGACAGGGGCCTACGAGCAGTACTTC
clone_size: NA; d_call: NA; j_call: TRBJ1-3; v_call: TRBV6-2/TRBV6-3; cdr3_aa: CASSWRERRGNTIYF; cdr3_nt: TGTGCCAGCAGTTGGAGGGAGCGACGGGGAAACACCATATATTTT
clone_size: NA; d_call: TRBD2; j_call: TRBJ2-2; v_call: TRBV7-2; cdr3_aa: CASPPGGGRRNGELFF; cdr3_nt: TGTGCCAGCCCGCCGGGGGGCGGGAGGAGGAACGGGGAGCTGTTTTTT
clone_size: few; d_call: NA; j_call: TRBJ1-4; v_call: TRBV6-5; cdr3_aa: CASTEWAGRLFF; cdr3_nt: TGTGCCAGCACCGAATGGGCAGGGCGTCTGTTTTTT
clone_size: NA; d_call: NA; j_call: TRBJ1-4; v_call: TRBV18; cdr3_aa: CASSPSPTRLGSEKLFF; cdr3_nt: TGTGCCAGCTCACCCTCCCCAACGAGGCTAGGGAGTGAAAAACTGTTTTTT
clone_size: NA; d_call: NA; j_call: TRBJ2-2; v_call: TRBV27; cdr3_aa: CASSLPRGLGAGELFF; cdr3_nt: TGTGCCAGCAGTTTACCCCGGGGGTTGGGGGCCGGGGAGCTGTTTTTT
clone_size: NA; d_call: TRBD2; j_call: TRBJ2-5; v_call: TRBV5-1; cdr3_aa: CASSLGASGGARETQYF; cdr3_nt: TGCGCCAGCAGCTTGGGTGCAAGCGGGGGGGCCAGAGAGACCCAGTACTTC
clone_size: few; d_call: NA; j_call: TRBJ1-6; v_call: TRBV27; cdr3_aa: CASSRQKISSYNSPLHF; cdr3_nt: TGTGCCAGCAGCAGACAGAAGATCAGCTCCTATAATTCACCCCTCCACTTT
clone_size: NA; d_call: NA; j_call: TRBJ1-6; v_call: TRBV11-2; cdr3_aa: CASSLTRGGGNSPLHF; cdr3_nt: TGTGCCAGCAGCCTAACCCGGGGGGGTGGTAATTCACCCCTCCACTTT
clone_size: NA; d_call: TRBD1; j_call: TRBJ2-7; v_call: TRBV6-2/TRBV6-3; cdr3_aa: CASSTAGGRYEQYF; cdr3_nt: TGTGCCAGCAGTACCGCAGGGGGAAGATACGAGCAGTACTTC
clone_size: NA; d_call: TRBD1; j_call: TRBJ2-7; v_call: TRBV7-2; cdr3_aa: CASSQDRAGGYEQYF; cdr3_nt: TGTGCCAGCAGCCAGGACAGGGCAGGAGGCTACGAGCAGTACTTC
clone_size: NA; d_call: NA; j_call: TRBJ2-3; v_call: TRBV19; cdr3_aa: CASSIGTASTDTQYF; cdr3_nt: TGTGCCAGTAGTATAGGGACAGCTAGCACAGATACGCAGTATTTT
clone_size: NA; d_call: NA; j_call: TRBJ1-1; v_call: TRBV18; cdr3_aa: CASSLEMSTEAFF; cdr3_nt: TGTGCCAGCTCACTTGAGATGAGCACTGAAGCTTTCTTT
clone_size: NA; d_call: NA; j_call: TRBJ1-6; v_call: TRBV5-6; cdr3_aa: CASSSLRTIWPYYNSPLHF; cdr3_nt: TGTGCCAGCAGCTCCTTACGGACAATTTGGCCCTACTATAATTCACCCCTCCACTTT
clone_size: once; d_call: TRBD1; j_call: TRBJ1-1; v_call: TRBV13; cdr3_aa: CASRATGGLTEAFF; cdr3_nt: TGTGCCAGCAGGGCCACAGGGGGATTAACTGAAGCTTTCTTT
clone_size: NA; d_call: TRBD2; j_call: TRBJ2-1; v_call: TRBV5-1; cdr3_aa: CASSWGGRMVYEQFF; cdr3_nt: TGCGCCAGCAGCTGGGGCGGGAGGATGGTCTATGAGCAGTTCTTC
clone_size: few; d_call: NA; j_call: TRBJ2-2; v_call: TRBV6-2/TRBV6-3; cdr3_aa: CASSSFDREAAGELFF; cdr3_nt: TGTGCCAGCAGTTCTTTCGACAGGGAGGCCGCCGGGGAGCTGTTTTTT
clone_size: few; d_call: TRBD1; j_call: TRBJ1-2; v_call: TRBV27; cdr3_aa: CASRRTGFYGYTF; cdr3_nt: TGTGCCAGCAGGAGGACAGGGTTCTATGGCTACACCTTC
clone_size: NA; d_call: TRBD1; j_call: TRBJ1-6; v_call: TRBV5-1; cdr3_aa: CASSYGTEDSPLHF; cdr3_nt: TGCGCCAGCAGCTACGGGACAGAGGATTCACCCCTCCACTTT
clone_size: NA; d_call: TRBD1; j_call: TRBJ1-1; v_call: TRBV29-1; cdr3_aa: CSGRGLPGGADTEAFF; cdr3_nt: TGCAGCGGACGGGGCCTTCCAGGGGGCGCGGACACTGAAGCTTTCTTT
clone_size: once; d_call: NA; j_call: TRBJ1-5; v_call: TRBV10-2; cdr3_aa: CASRSGNQPQHF; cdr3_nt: TGCGCCAGCAGATCCGGGAATCAGCCCCAGCATTTT
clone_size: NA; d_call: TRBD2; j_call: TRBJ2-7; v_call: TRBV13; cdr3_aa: CASTPGLAPSSYEQYF; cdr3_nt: TGTGCCAGCACCCCGGGACTAGCGCCGAGCTCCTACGAGCAGTACTTC
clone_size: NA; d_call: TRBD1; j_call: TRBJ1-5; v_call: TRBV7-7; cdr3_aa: CASSLDDRGTNQPQHF; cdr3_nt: TGTGCTAGCAGCTTAGATGACAGGGGGACCAATCAGCCCCAGCATTTT
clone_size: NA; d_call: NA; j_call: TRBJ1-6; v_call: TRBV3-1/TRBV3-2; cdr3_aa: CASSRRGGERSPLHF; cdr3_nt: TGTGCCAGCAGTCGACGGGGGGGTGAGCGTTCACCCCTCCACTTT
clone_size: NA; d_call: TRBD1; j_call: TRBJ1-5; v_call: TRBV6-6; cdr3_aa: CASSRLPGGASDQPQHF; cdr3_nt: TGTGCCAGCAGTCGCCTCCCAGGGGGCGCGTCGGATCAGCCCCAGCATTTT
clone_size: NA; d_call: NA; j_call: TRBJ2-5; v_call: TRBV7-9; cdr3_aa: CASSNPETQYF; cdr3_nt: TGTGCCAGCAGTAATCCAGAGACCCAGTACTTC
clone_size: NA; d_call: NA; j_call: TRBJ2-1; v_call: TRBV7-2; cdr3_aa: CASSYVSGNEQFF; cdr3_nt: TGTGCCAGCAGCTACGTCTCGGGCAATGAGCAGTTCTTC
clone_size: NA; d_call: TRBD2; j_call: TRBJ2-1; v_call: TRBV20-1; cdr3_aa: CSASLAGESSYNEQFF; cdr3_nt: TGCAGTGCTAGTCTAGCGGGGGAGAGCTCCTACAATGAGCAGTTCTTC
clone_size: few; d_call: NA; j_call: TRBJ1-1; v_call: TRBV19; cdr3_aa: CASIAGLANTEAFF; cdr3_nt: TGTGCCAGTATTGCGGGACTCGCGAACACTGAAGCTTTCTTT
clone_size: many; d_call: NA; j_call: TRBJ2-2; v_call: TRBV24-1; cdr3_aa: CATSDPRLKSGELFF; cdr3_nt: TGTGCCACCAGTGACCCACGACTGAAGTCGGGGGAGCTGTTTTTT
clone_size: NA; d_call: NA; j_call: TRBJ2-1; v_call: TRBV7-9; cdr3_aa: CASSLRASSFNEQFF; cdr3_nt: TGTGCCAGCAGCTTACGGGCTAGCTCGTTCAATGAGCAGTTCTTC
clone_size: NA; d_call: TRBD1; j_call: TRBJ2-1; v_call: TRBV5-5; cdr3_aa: CASSEGQNNEQFF; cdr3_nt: TGTGCCAGCAGCGAGGGACAGAACAATGAGCAGTTCTTC
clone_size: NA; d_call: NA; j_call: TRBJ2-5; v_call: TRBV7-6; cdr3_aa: CASSLAPGQETQYF; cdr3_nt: TGTGCCAGCAGCTTAGCACCGGGGCAAGAGACCCAGTACTTC
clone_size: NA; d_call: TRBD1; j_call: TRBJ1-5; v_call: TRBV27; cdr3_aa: CASSLAGGARQPQHF; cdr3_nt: TGTGCCAGCAGTTTAGCAGGGGGCGCGCGACAGCCCCAGCATTTT
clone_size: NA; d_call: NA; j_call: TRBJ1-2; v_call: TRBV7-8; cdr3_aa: CASSLASGYYGYTF; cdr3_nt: TGTGCCAGCAGCTTAGCGTCGGGATACTATGGCTACACCTTC
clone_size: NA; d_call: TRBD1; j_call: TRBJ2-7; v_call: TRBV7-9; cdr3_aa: CASSFSVRTGWSSYEQYF; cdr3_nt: TGTGCCAGCAGCTTTTCCGTGCGGACAGGGTGGAGCTCCTACGAGCAGTACTTC
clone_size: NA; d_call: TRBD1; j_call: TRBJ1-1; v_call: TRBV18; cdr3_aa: CASSLDRVYTEAFF; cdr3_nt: TGTGCCAGCTCCCTGGACAGGGTGTACACTGAAGCTTTCTTT
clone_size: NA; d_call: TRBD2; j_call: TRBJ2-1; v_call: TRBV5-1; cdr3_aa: CASSSRLAGDLNEQFF; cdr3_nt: TGCGCCAGCAGCTCCCGACTAGCGGGGGATCTCAATGAGCAGTTCTTC
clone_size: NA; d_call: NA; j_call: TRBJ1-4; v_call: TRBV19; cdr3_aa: CASSPRTDSNEKLFF; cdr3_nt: TGTGCCAGTAGTCCGAGGACAGACTCTAATGAAAAACTGTTTTTT
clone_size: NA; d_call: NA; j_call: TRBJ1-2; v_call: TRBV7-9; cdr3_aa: CASSLVIDSNYGYTF; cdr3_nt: TGTGCCAGCAGCTTAGTAATCGACAGTAACTATGGCTACACCTTC
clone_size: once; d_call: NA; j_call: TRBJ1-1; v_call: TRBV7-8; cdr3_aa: CASSLVTLNTEAFF; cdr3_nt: TGTGCCAGCAGCTTAGTTACACTGAACACTGAAGCTTTCTTT
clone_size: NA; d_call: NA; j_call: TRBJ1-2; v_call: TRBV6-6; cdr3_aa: CASSSRDLYGYTF; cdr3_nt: TGTGCCAGCAGTTCCAGAGACTTGTATGGCTACACCTTC
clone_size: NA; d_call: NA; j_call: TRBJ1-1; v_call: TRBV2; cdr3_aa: CASSVRTEAFF; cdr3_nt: TGTGCCAGCAGTGTTAGAACTGAAGCTTTCTTT
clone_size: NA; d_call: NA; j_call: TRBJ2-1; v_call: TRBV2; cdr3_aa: CASSPSSGGSNEQFF; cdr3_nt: TGTGCCAGCAGTCCCTCGTCAGGGGGGAGCAATGAGCAGTTCTTC
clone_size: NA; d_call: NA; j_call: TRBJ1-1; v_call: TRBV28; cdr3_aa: CASSSGVWVTEAFF; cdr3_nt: TGTGCCAGCTCATCAGGGGTTTGGGTCACTGAAGCTTTCTTT
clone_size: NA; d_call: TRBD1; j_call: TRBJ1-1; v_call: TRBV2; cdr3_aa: CASSGDSREAFF; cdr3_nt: TGTGCCAGCAGCGGGGACAGCAGAGAAGCTTTCTTT
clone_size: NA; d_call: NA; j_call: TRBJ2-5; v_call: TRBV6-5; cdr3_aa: CASSYSGAGYQETQYF; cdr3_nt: TGTGCCAGCAGTTACTCGGGGGCCGGGTACCAAGAGACCCAGTACTTC
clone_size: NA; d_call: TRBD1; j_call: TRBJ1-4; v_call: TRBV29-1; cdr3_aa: CSVSRTGGEKLFF; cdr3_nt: TGCAGCGTTTCACGGACAGGGGGCGAAAAACTGTTTTTT
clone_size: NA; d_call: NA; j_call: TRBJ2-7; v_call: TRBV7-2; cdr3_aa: CASSRTFNYEQYF; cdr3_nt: TGTGCCAGCAGCCGGACTTTTAATTACGAGCAGTACTTC
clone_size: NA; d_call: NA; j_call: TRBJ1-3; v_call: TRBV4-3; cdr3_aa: CASSQDNRRDTIYF; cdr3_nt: TGCGCCAGCAGCCAAGATAACCGGAGGGACACCATATATTTT
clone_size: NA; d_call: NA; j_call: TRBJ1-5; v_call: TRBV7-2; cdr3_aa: CASSLGGYSNQPQHF; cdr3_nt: TGTGCCAGCAGCTTAGGAGGATATAGCAATCAGCCCCAGCATTTT
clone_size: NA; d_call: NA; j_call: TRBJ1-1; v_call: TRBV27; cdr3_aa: CASSLRFGGPVNTEAFF; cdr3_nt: TGTGCCAGCAGTTTACGGTTTGGGGGCCCGGTGAACACTGAAGCTTTCTTT
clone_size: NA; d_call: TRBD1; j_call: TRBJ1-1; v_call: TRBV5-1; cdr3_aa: CASRTGVVTEAFF; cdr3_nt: TGCGCCAGCAGAACAGGGGTGGTCACTGAAGCTTTCTTT
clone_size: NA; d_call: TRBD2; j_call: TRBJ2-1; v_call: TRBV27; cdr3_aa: CASSSPGLAVNEQFF; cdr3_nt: TGTGCCAGCAGTAGCCCGGGACTAGCGGTCAATGAGCAGTTCTTC